These 28 T cell receptor beta chains were sequenced from one sample in a study of OX40 agonist ivuxolimab in advanced cancers. The method was immunoSEQ multiplex PCR; TCRdb's version includes in-frame clones alone and lacks a portion of them. The sample yields about 69,000 clones, around 87% seen once. The starting material was CD4+ or CD8+ T cells sorted from blood, obtained in a trial of the OX40 agonist ivuxolimab. The receptors come from an adult with an advanced solid tumor such as melanoma, head and neck, liver or kidney cancer.

This chain uses TRBV27 with TRBJ1-1; the D gene is possibly TRBD1 (6 bases). The V and J ends lost 8 bases and 0 bases respectively, with 13 bases between them. Germline assignment: CDR1 MNHEY and CDR2 SMNVEV (reference sequence). This CDR3 spans 14 amino acids. In DNA form, the CDR3 reads TGTGCCAGCTCCCGTGGACAGTTGAACACTGAAGCTTTCTTT. This encodes CASSRGQLNTEAFF.

The chain is built from TRBV28 and TRBJ1-2; D gene unclear. Per the germline V gene, CDR1 is MDHEN and CDR2 is SYDVKM. The CDR3 covers 13 residues. The V and J ends lost 6 bases and 6 bases respectively, with 14 bases between them. CDR3 nucleotide sequence: TGTGCCAGCAGACCCTTAGGACCAAATGGCTACACCTTC. Translating it yields CASRPLGPNGYTF.

V is TRBV4-1 and J is TRBJ2-3, with D possibly TRBD2 on 5 matching bases. Germline CDR1 reads MGHRA; CDR2 reads YSYEKL. The CDR3 runs to 13 residues. Trimming removed 0 bases from V and 11 bases from J, with 12 bases in between. The CDR3 protein is CASSQDEPGMQYF. Written as DNA, the CDR3 is TGCGCCAGCAGCCAAGACGAACCCGGGATGCAGTATTTT.

The count of this clone is one. V gene TRBV29-1 combines with J gene TRBJ2-1; 11 bases fit TRBD2. CDR1 is SQVTM, CDR2 ANQGSEA, per germline. The CDR3 runs to 19 residues. With 1 base clipped from V and 2 bases from J, the junction kept 13 bases outside the gene matches. CDR3 sequence (DNA): TGCAGCGTTGAAGTCTTGGCTAGCGGGAGGACATTCACCTACAATGAGCAGTTCTTC. This gives the protein CSVEVLASGRTFTYNEQFF.

The chain uses TRBV7-9 and TRBJ2-7; no definite D call. Trimming stripped 1 base from V and 1 base from J, with 8 bases between. Germline V gives CDR1 SEHNR, CDR2 FQNEAQ (reference sequence). This CDR3 region has 14 residues. The CDR3, as DNA: TGTGCCAGCAGCTTAGTGGACGGTTCCTACGAGCAGTACTTC. It is translated as CASSLVDGSYEQYF.

This clone was observed once. The chain recombines TRBV19 with TRBJ1-1; D is unclear. V lost 8 bases and J 5 bases, leaving 12 bases between the germline ends. The CDR3 loop spans 12 amino acids. CDR1 and CDR2 from the germline V gene are LNHDA and SQIVND (reference sequence). This chain's CDR3 is CASGFGTTEAFF. DNA for the CDR3: TGTGCCAGTGGGTTTGGTACTACTGAAGCTTTCTTT.

The chain links TRBV9 to TRBJ2-3; D is unresolved. The germline V and J ends were trimmed by 4 bases and 2 bases, with 8 bases remaining between them. Per the germline V gene, CDR1 is SGDLS and CDR2 is YYNGEE. The CDR3 runs to 13 residues. The CDR3 DNA is TGTGCCAGCAGCCCCCCCCTCACAGATACGCAGTATTTT. Translating it yields CASSPPLTDTQYF.

The gene calls are TRBV6-1 and TRBJ2-2; 8 bases align to TRBD1. CDR1 and CDR2 (germline): MNHNS, SASEGT. This CDR3 has 13 amino acids. V trimming: 4 bases; J trimming: 6 bases; junction bases outside the gene matches: 1. The CDR3 DNA reads as TGTGCCAGCAGTGGGACAGGGTCCGGGGAGCTGTTTTTT. Translation: CASSGTGSGELFF.

This sequence joins TRBV9 and TRBJ1-2; D may be TRBD1 (5 bases). From germline, CDR1 is SGDLS and CDR2 YYNGEE. Deletions cut 0 bases from V and 3 bases from J, with 6 bases between. This CDR3 comprises 13 residues. CDR3 bases: TGTGCCAGCAGCGTAGTCAGGGACTATGGCTACACCTTC. This translates into CASSVVRDYGYTF.

A few counts support this clone. The V gene is TRBV7-6, the J gene TRBJ2-7; D is perhaps TRBD1 (6 bases). V lost 0 bases and J 3 bases, leaving 9 bases between the germline ends. CDR1 and CDR2 (germline): SGHVS, FNYEAQ. This CDR3 has 14 residues. CDR3 amino acids: CASSLAQGNYEQYF. The CDR3 nucleotides are TGTGCCAGCAGCTTAGCTCAGGGGAACTACGAGCAGTACTTC.

The chain recombines TRBV5-6 with TRBJ2-7; TRBD1 agrees at 7 bases. Trimming at V came to 0 bases and at J to 1 base, leaving 1 base not matched to a gene. From germline, CDR1 is SGHDT and CDR2 YYEEEE. The CDR3 sequence is 14 residues long. This chain's CDR3 is CASSLEGQSYEQYF. In nucleotides, the CDR3 is TGTGCCAGCAGCTTGGAGGGACAGTCCTACGAGCAGTACTTC. The full variable domain, in which reference TRBV5-6 and TRBJ2-7 provide the parts outside the CDR3, is DAGVTQSPTHLIKTRGQQVTLRCSPKSGHDTVSWYQQALGQGPQFIFQYYEEEERQRGNFPDRFSGHQFPNYSSELNVNALLLGDSALYLCASSLEGQSYEQYFGPGTRLTVT.

The CDR3 protein is CASTSSEVLHGYTF. The CDR3 DNA sequence: TGTGCCAGTACCTCCTCGGAGGTCTTGCATGGCTACACCTTC. The V gene is TRBV7-9, the J gene TRBJ1-2; D is undetermined. The V end was cut by 9 bases, the J end by 6 bases, with 20 bases between. Looked up from germline, CDR1 is SEHNR and CDR2 is FQNEAQ (reference sequence). The CDR3 sequence is 14 residues long.

The V and J genes are TRBV4-3 and TRBJ2-7; tentatively, D is TRBD1 (5 bases). Trimming pared 1 base from V and 3 bases from J, leaving 13 bases between. Germline V lookup: CDR1 LGHNA, CDR2 YSLEER. The CDR3 length is 15 residues. CDR3 coding DNA: TGCGCCAGCAGCCAAGTCCAGGGCCCCCTCTACGAGCAGTACTTC. As protein: CASSQVQGPLYEQYF.

V usage is TRBV9 and J usage is TRBJ2-3, with 11 bases that match TRBD1. The CDR3 sequence is 14 residues long. Unmatched junction bases numbered 0, after V lost 3 bases and J lost 3 bases. The V gene's germline CDR1 is SGDLS and CDR2 YYNGEE. In DNA form, the CDR3 reads TGTGCCAGCAGCGGGGACAGGGGGACAGATACGCAGTATTTT. Residues: CASSGDRGTDTQYF. Combining the CDR3 with reference TRBV9 and TRBJ2-3 gives the whole variable domain DSGVTQTPKHLITATGQRVTLRCSPRSGDLSVYWYQQSLDQGLQFLIQYYNGEERAKGNILERFSAQQFPDLHSELNLSSLELGDSALYFCASSGDRGTDTQYFGPGTRLTVL.

This clone was seen only a few times. This chain connects TRBV4-1 to TRBJ1-1; D not certain. The CDR3 has 13 residues. Trimming stripped 0 bases from V and 3 bases from J, with 5 bases between. In germline, CDR1 is MGHRA, CDR2 YSYEKL. The CDR3 sequence: CASSQDPYTEAFF. DNA for the CDR3: TGCGCCAGCAGCCAAGACCCATACACTGAAGCTTTCTTT.

The CDR3 DNA reads TGTGCCAGCACTCCCTTAGCGGGCCAGGGTGGCTACACCTTC. It codes for CASTPLAGQGGYTF. The chain uses TRBV27 and TRBJ1-2; D possibly corresponds to TRBD1 (5 bases). The CDR3 spans 14 residues. Between the trimmed V and J ends, which lost 7 bases and 7 bases, there was a span of 19 bases. The V gene's germline CDR1 is MNHEY and CDR2 SMNVEV (reference sequence).

The chain employs TRBV7-3 and TRBJ1-2; 8 bases are a match to TRBD1. V gave up 5 bases and J gave up 0 bases; unmatched junction bases: 2. From germline, CDR1 is SGHTA and CDR2 FQGTGA. The CDR3 covers 14 residues. In DNA, the CDR3 is TGTGCCAGCAGCCCGACAGGGGCTAACTATGGCTACACCTTC. Translated: CASSPTGANYGYTF.

J is TRBJ2-5 and V is TRBV5-5; D may be TRBD2 (5 bases). V shed 4 bases and J shed 2 bases, with 9 bases lying between them. The CDR3 contains 13 residues. Germline values: CDR1 SGHKS, CDR2 YYEKEE (reference sequence). CDR3 in amino acids: CASSKDWQETQYF. The CDR3 nucleotides are TGTGCCAGCAGCAAGGACTGGCAAGAGACCCAGTACTTC.

The rearrangement links TRBV5-4 to TRBJ1-1; D is undetermined. This CDR3 has 11 amino acids. V lost 2 bases and J 5 bases, leaving 4 bases between the germline ends. Germline V gives CDR1 SGHNT, CDR2 YYREEE (reference sequence). The CDR3 DNA sequence: TGTGCCAGCAGCTTTCAAACTGAAGCTTTCTTT. The encoded protein is CASSFQTEAFF.

The rearrangement links TRBV9 to TRBJ2-1; 9 bases are shared with TRBD1. With V trimmed by 2 bases and J by 4 bases, 1 base remained unmatched. This CDR3 comprises 14 residues. Germline assignment: CDR1 SGDLS and CDR2 YYNGEE. The CDR3 sequence is CASSVGTGYNEQFF. DNA for the CDR3: TGTGCCAGCAGCGTCGGGACAGGGTACAATGAGCAGTTCTTC.

This clone came up once. The CDR3 region has the DNA TGTGCCAGCAGCGTCCAAGATGACGATGAGCAGTTCTTC. Residues: CASSVQDDDEQFF. The chain joins TRBV7-9 to TRBJ2-1; D ambiguous. Germline CDR1 is SEHNR and CDR2 is FQNEAQ (reference sequence). This CDR3 is 13 amino acids long. The germline V and J ends were trimmed by 5 bases and 8 bases, with 13 bases remaining between them.

The chain couples TRBV7-2 to TRBJ2-7; no reliable D call. Trimming cost V 6 bases and J 5 bases, with 11 bases left between them. This CDR3 spans 12 amino acids. Per the germline V gene, CDR1 is SGHTA and CDR2 is FQGNSA. Here the CDR3 DNA reads TGTGCCAGCAGTCCCAGATGGGACGAGCAGTACTTC. Its translation is CASSPRWDEQYF.

V is TRBV7-9 and J is TRBJ1-1, with TRBD1 as a possible D gene (5 bases). Germline assignment: CDR1 SEHNR and CDR2 FQNEAQ (reference sequence). V was shortened by 3 bases and J by 8 bases, with 19 bases between the two germline ends. The CDR3 runs to 15 residues. The CDR3 nucleotides read TGTGCCAGCAGCTTCCCCGGCCAGGGAAGTCGAGAAGCTTTCTTT. The encoded protein is CASSFPGQGSREAFF.

The chain carries TRBV6-6 and TRBJ1-1, with D hard to call. Deletions cut 0 bases from V and 8 bases from J, with 13 bases between. This CDR3 is 14 amino acids long. Germline V gives CDR1 MNHNY, CDR2 SVGAGI (reference sequence). The CDR3 protein is CASSYSLQLGEAFF. The DNA for the CDR3 is TGTGCCAGCAGTTACTCGCTGCAATTGGGGGAAGCTTTCTTT.

V gene TRBV19 combines with J gene TRBJ2-5; D not resolved. The ends were cut back, 2 bases at V and 1 base at J, with 5 bases in the middle. CDR1 is LNHDA and CDR2 is SQIVND in the germline V gene (reference sequence). The CDR3 is 13 amino acids. For the CDR3, the DNA is TGTGCCAGTAGTATATACTTCCAAGAGACCCAGTACTTC. Amino acid sequence: CASSIYFQETQYF.

J is TRBJ2-1 and V is TRBV7-6; a weak D match, TRBD1 (5 bases). Germline values: CDR1 SGHVS, CDR2 FNYEAQ. The CDR3 length is 16 residues. Trimming left V 5 bases short and J 5 bases short, with 19 bases between. The CDR3 sequence: CASSPYRQGRNNEQFF. The CDR3 DNA reads as TGTGCCAGCAGCCCCTACCGGCAGGGTAGAAACAATGAGCAGTTCTTC.

This chain uses TRBV5-1 with TRBJ1-1; possibly TRBD1 for D (6 bases). CDR1 is SGHRS and CDR2 is YFSETQ in the germline V gene. Trimming stripped 3 bases from V and 2 bases from J, with 14 bases between. The CDR3 is made up of 15 amino acids. The CDR3 loop is CASSSETGINTEAFF. CDR3 coding DNA: TGCGCCAGCAGCTCAGAGACAGGAATTAACACTGAAGCTTTCTTT.

The chain has TRBV6-5 and TRBJ1-6, with D tentatively TRBD1 (6 bases). Germline V gene data show CDR1 as MNHEY and CDR2 as SVGAGI. V was clipped by 0 bases and J by 8 bases, with 11 bases between them. This CDR3 is 15 amino acids long. The CDR3 DNA sequence: TGTGCCAGCAGTTACTCCGGAAGGGGGGATTCACCCCTCCACTTT. Its translation: CASSYSGRGDSPLHF.